This T cell receptor (beta chain) originates from a study of blood T cells in healthy people across ages. Through a sample-barcoded 5' primer and a J-beta primer mix, a second PCR was run for about 6 to 11 cycles. Template switching added a 12-random-nucleotide identifier to every cDNA molecule. TCRdb re-called the 5' RACE reads with MiXCR, one entry per CDR3 protein. The table records approximately 700,000 distinct CDR3 sequences, about 32% of them present only once. Germline lookup yields CDR1 DFQATT and CDR2 SNEGSKA (reference sequence). V shed 1 base and J shed 5 bases, with 14 bases lying between them. The CDR3 has 15 amino acids. For every donor, a draw yielded ten milliliters of peripheral blood.

V usage is TRBV20-1 and J usage is TRBJ1-4; D is possibly TRBD1 (6 bases). The sequence was collected from an elderly woman in good health. The sequencing sample was made of blood. CDR3 region: CSARVSQGLNEKLFF. CDR3 bases: TGCAGTGCTAGAGTATCGCAGGGGTTAAATGAAAAACTGTTTTTT.